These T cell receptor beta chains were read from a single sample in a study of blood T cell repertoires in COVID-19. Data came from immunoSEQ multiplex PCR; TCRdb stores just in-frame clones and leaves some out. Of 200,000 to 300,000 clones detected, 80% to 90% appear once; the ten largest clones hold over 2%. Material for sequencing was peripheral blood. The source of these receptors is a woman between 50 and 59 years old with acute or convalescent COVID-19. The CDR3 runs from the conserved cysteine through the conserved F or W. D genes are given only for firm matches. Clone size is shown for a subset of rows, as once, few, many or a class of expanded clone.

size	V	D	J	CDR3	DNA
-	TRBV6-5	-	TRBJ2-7	CASSSGVHPPSYEQYF	TGTGCCAGCAGTTCAGGGGTCCACCCCCCATCCTACGAGCAGTACTTC
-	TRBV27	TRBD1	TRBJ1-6	CATQTGQGDSPLHF	TGTGCCACGCAAACGGGACAGGGCGATTCACCCCTCCACTTT
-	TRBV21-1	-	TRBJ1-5	CASKLGQGNQPQHF	TGTGCCAGCAAATTAGGCCAGGGCAATCAGCCCCAGCATTTT
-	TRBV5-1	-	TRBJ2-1	CASSLERSSYNEQFF	TGCGCCAGCAGCTTGGAGCGGAGCTCCTACAATGAGCAGTTCTTC
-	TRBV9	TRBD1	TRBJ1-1	CASSVTGFTEAFF	TGTGCCAGCAGCGTGACAGGGTTCACTGAAGCTTTCTTT
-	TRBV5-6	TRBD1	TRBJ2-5	CASSSPTGVETQYF	TGTGCCAGCAGCTCCCCAACAGGGGTGGAGACCCAGTACTTC
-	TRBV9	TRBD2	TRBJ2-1	CASSVGRQSYNEQFF	TGTGCCAGCAGCGTCGGGAGGCAGTCCTACAATGAGCAGTTCTTC
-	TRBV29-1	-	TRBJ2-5	CSVQPGQPQETQYF	TGCAGCGTTCAACCGGGACAACCGCAAGAGACCCAGTACTTC
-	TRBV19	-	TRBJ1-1	CASSIGRGEAFF	TGTGCCAGTAGTATCGGCAGAGGTGAAGCTTTCTTT
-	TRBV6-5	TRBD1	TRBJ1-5	CASSRDSYSNQPQHF	TGTGCCAGCAGTCGGGACAGTTATAGCAATCAGCCCCAGCATTTT
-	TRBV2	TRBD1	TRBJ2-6	CASREQGAGANVLTF	TGTGCCAGCAGAGAACAGGGGGCTGGGGCCAACGTCCTGACTTTC
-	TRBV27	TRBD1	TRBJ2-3	CASSPGGAWTDTQYF	TGTGCCAGCAGTCCAGGGGGCGCTTGGACAGATACGCAGTATTTT
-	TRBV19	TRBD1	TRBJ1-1	CASSLRTGNTEAFF	TGTGCCAGTAGTCTACGGACAGGTAACACTGAAGCTTTCTTT
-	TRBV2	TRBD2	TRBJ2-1	CASGLAGDLNEQFF	TGTGCCAGTGGACTAGCGGGAGACCTCAATGAGCAGTTCTTC
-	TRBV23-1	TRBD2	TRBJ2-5	CASRKAGWETQYF	TGCGCCAGCAGAAAAGCGGGGTGGGAGACCCAGTACTTC
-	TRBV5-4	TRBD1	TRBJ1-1	CASSLPTGAVNTEAFF	TGTGCCAGCAGCTTGCCCACAGGGGCTGTGAACACTGAAGCTTTCTTT
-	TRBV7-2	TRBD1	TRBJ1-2	CASSLRDSPFNYGYTF	TGTGCCAGCAGCTTACGGGACAGCCCATTTAACTATGGCTACACCTTC
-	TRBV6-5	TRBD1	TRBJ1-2	CASRSRGRGYGYTF	TGTGCCAGCAGAAGCAGGGGGCGAGGCTATGGCTACACCTTC
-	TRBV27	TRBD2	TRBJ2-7	CASSLYGRAYEQYF	TGTGCCAGCAGTTTATACGGGAGGGCCTACGAGCAGTACTTC
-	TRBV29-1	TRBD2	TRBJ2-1	CSSTPSSGNNEQFF	TGCAGCTCCACCCCGTCTAGCGGAAACAATGAGCAGTTCTTC
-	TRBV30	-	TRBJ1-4	CAWSVWGANEKLFF	TGTGCCTGGAGTGTTTGGGGCGCGAATGAAAAACTGTTTTTT
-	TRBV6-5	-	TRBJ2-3	CASSYRVPVADTQYF	TGTGCCAGCAGTTACCGGGTCCCGGTCGCAGATACGCAGTATTTT
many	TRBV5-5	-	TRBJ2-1	CASSFLLGAYDEQFF	TGTGCCAGCAGCTTTCTCCTAGGGGCGTACGATGAGCAGTTCTTC
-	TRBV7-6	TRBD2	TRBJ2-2	CASSTSGRNTGELFF	TGTGCCAGCAGCACTAGCGGGAGGAACACCGGGGAGCTGTTTTTT
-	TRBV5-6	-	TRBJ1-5	CASSPQGIQPQHF	TGTGCCAGCAGCCCACAGGGTATTCAGCCCCAGCATTTT
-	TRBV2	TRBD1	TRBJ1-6	CASGRTGGDSPLHF	TGTGCCAGCGGACGGACAGGGGGCGATTCACCCCTCCACTTT
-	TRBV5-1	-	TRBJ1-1	CASSFSGTEAFF	TGCGCCAGCAGCTTCTCCGGCACTGAAGCTTTCTTT
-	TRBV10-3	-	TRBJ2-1	CASRDNLPGNNEQFF	TGTGCCAGCCGGGACAACCTTCCTGGAAACAATGAGCAGTTCTTC
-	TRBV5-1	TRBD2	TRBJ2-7	CASSQLAGGTYEQYF	TGCGCCAGCAGCCAACTAGCGGGAGGGACCTACGAGCAGTACTTC
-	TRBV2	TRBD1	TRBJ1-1	CASSDRTGYMNTEAFF	TGTGCCAGCAGTGATAGGACAGGGTACATGAACACTGAAGCTTTCTTT
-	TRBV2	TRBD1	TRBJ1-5	CASADRGPDQPQHF	TGTGCCAGCGCTGACAGGGGGCCTGACCAGCCCCAGCATTTT
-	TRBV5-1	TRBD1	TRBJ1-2	CASSQGQGGHGYTF	TGCGCCAGCAGCCAAGGACAGGGGGGCCATGGCTACACCTTC
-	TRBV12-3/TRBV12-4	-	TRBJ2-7	CASSFGSNYEQYF	TGTGCCAGCAGTTTTGGCAGTAACTACGAGCAGTACTTC
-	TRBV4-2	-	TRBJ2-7	CASSPRTPSRYEQYF	TGTGCCAGCAGCCCCCGGACACCATCCCGCTACGAGCAGTACTTC
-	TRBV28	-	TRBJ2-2	CASSPVRTTNTGELFF	TGTGCCAGCAGTCCCGTCCGGACAACGAACACCGGGGAGCTGTTTTTT
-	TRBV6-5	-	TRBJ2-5	CASSYGRGQYF	TGTGCCAGCAGTTACGGAAGGGGCCAGTACTTC
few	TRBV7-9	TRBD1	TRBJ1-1	CASSYGTGHAFF	TGTGCCAGCAGCTACGGGACAGGTCATGCTTTCTTT